The subject of this entry is one T cell receptor (beta chain). Its antigen is as yet unknown. The data derive from a study of PD-1 blockade in classical Hodgkin lymphoma. Assay: immunoSEQ multiplex PCR; the TCRdb copy retains only in-frame clones and omits some. Among about 11,000 clones listed, approximately 72% were seen once. Trimming removed 4 bases at V and 2 bases at J, with 14 bases between. The CDR3 covers 15 residues. CDR1 and CDR2 from the germline V gene are SGHRS and YFSETQ. Each patient's relapse followed autologous stem cell transplantation, and brentuximab vedotin exposure varied. General study points: Although disease activity or prior therapy may be involved, causes of the repertoire differences remain undefined.

Here the sequenced sample was peripheral blood mononuclear cells (PBMCs), taken at baseline. The source of this sequence is a human donor with classical Hodgkin lymphoma. The chain carries TRBV5-1 and TRBJ2-3; possibly TRBD1 for D (7 bases). The CDR3 loop is CASSQGGQFTDTQYF. In DNA, the CDR3 is TGCGCCAGCAGCCAGGGGGGACAATTCACAGATACGCAGTATTTT.